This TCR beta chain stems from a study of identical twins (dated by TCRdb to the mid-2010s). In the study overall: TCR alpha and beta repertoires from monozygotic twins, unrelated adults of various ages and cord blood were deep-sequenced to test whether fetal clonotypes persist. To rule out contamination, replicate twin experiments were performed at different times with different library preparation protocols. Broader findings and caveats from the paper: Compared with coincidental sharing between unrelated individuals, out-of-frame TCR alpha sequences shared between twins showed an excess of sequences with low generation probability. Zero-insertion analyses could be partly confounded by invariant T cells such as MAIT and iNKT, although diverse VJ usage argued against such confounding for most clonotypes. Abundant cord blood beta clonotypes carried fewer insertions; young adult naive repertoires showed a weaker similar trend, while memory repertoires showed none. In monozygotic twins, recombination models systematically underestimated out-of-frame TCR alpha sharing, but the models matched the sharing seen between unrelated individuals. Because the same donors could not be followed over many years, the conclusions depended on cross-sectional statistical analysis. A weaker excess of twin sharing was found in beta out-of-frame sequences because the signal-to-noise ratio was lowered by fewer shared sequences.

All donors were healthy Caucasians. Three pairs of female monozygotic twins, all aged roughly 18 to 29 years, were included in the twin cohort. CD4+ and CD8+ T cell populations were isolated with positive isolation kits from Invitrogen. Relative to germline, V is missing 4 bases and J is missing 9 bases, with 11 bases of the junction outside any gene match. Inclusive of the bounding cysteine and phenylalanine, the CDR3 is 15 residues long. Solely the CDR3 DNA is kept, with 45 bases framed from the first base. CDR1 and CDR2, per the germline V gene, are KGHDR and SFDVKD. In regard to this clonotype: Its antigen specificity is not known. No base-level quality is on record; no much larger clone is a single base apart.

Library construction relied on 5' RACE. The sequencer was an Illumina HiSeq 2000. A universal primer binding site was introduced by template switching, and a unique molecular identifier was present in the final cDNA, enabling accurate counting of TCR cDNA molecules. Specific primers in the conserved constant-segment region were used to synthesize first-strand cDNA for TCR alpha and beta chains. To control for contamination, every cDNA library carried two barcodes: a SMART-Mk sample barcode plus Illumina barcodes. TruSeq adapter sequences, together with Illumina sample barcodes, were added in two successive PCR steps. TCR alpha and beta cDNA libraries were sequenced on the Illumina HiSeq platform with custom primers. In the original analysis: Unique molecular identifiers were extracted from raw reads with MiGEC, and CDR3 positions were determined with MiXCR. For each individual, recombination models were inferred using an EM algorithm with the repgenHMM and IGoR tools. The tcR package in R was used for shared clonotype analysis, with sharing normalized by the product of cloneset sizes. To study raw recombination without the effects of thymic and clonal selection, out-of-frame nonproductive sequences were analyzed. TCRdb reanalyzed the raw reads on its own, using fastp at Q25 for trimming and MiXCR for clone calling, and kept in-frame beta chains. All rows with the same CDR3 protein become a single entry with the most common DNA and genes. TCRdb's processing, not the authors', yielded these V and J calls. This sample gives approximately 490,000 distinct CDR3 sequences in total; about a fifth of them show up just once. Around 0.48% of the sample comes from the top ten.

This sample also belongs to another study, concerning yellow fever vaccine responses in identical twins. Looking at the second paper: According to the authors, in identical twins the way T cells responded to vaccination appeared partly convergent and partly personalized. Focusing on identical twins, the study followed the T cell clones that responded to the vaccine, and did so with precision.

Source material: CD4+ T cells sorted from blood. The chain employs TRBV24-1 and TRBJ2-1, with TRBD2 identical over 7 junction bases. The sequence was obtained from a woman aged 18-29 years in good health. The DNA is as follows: TGTGCCACCAGTGACTACAAGACTAGCCGGGGTGAGCAGTTCTTC. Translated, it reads CATSDYKTSRGEQFF.